A single sample is the source of the 6 T cell receptor beta chains below, sequenced in a study of cytotoxic CD8 clonotypes in ibrutinib-treated CLL. Some clones are missing from TCRdb's copy, which holds only in-frame ones; the method was immunoSEQ multiplex PCR. There are 150,000 or so clones in the sample; approximately 80% occur only once, and less than 9% lies in the top ten. The specimen was PBMCs, collected after 36 months of ibrutinib treatment. The receptors were gathered from a human donor with chronic lymphocytic leukemia.

This clone appeared once. The J gene is TRBJ2-1, the V gene TRBV6-4; perhaps TRBD1 as D (5 bases). The CDR3 is 17 amino acids. Germline V gives CDR1 MRHNA, CDR2 SNTAGT. Trimming pared 4 bases from V and 0 bases from J, leaving 16 bases between. The CDR3 loop reads CASSVGAGKSSYNEQFF. In DNA form, the CDR3 reads TGTGCCAGCAGTGTAGGGGCAGGGAAAAGCTCCTACAATGAGCAGTTCTTC.

This chain joins TRBV5-6 and TRBJ1-1; 8 bases agree with TRBD1. The CDR3 is 15 amino acids. CDR1 and CDR2 from the germline V gene are SGHDT and YYEEEE. After removal of 3 bases from V and 5 bases from J, the junction contained 9 bases not matched to a gene. The CDR3: CASSSLPGGYTEAFF. CDR3 sequence (DNA): TGTGCCAGCAGCTCTCTTCCAGGGGGCTATACTGAAGCTTTCTTT.

The chain combines TRBV29-1 with TRBJ2-1, with TRBD2 identical over 8 bases. Germline CDR1 SQVTM, CDR2 ANQGSEA. This CDR3 comprises 14 residues. The V and J ends lost 3 bases and 7 bases, in that order; junction bases with no gene match: 8. CDR3 sequence reads: CSVDLRTSRNEQFF. For the CDR3, the DNA is TGCAGCGTTGATCTGAGGACTAGCCGGAATGAGCAGTTCTTC.

The V call is TRBV7-9, the J call TRBJ2-1; D is undetermined. Trimming took 10 bases from V and 7 from J, leaving 14 bases between them. The CDR3 totals 12 residues. Germline V gene lookup returns CDR1 SEHNR and CDR2 FQNEAQ (reference sequence). CDR3 nucleotides: TGTGCCATCGGTGAAGGTCTGAATGAGCAGTTCTTC. Translated: CAIGEGLNEQFF. Complete variable domain (other parts from reference TRBV7-9 and TRBJ2-1): DTGVSQNPRHKITKRGQNVTFRCDPISEHNRLYWYRQTLGQGPEFLTYFQNEAQLEKSRLLSDRFSAERPKGSFSTLEIQRTEQGDSAMYLCAIGEGLNEQFFGPGTRLTVL.

V usage is TRBV6-4 and J usage is TRBJ2-2; D uncertain. V was cut by 2 bases and J by 1 base, with 14 bases left in between. The CDR3 has 17 amino acids. Germline V CDR1 and CDR2: MRHNA, SNTAGT. The CDR3 nucleotides are TGTGCCAGCAGTGACAGTCTCCGCAAAAAGAACACCGGGGAGCTGTTTTTT. Its protein is CASSDSLRKKNTGELFF.

The chain combines TRBV23-1 with TRBJ1-1, with TRBD1 as a possible D gene (6 bases). TRBV23-1 falls under the ORF class, with uncertain function. The CDR3 extends over 14 amino acids. V lost 3 bases to trimming and J lost 8 bases, with 16 bases between them. The CDR3 loop is CASSHPEGEVEAFF. DNA of the CDR3: TGCGCCAGCAGTCATCCGGAGGGGGAAGTGGAAGCTTTCTTT.